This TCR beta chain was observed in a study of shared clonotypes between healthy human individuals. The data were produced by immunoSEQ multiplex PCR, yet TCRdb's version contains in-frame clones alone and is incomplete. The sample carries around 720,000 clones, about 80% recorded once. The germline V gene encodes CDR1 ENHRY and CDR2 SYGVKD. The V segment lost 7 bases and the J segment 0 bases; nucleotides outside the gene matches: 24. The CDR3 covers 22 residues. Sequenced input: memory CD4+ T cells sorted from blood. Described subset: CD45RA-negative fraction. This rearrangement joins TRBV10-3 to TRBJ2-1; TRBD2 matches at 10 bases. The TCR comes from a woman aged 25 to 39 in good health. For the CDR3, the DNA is TGTGCCATCACCAGGGTTTCGCCGGGTCTAGCGGGGGCTGAAAGCTCCTACAATGAGCAGTTCTTC. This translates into CAITRVSPGLAGAESSYNEQFF.